This T cell receptor (beta chain) comes out of a study of blood T cell repertoires in COVID-19. This CDR3 has 12 residues. V lost 6 bases and J 4 bases, leaving 9 bases between the germline ends. The method was immunoSEQ multiplex PCR; TCRdb's version includes in-frame clones alone and lacks a portion of them. The data show 450,000 or so clones, with over 75% seen just once and about 1.4% held by the top ten. The receptor was derived from a woman aged 40 to 50 with COVID-19, enrolled during active disease. Input material: peripheral blood. The J gene is TRBJ1-1, the V gene TRBV12-3 or TRBV12-4; no reliable D call. The CDR3 sequence is CASSPEGTEAFF. The DNA for the CDR3 is TGTGCCAGCAGCCCTGAGGGCACTGAAGCTTTCTTT.